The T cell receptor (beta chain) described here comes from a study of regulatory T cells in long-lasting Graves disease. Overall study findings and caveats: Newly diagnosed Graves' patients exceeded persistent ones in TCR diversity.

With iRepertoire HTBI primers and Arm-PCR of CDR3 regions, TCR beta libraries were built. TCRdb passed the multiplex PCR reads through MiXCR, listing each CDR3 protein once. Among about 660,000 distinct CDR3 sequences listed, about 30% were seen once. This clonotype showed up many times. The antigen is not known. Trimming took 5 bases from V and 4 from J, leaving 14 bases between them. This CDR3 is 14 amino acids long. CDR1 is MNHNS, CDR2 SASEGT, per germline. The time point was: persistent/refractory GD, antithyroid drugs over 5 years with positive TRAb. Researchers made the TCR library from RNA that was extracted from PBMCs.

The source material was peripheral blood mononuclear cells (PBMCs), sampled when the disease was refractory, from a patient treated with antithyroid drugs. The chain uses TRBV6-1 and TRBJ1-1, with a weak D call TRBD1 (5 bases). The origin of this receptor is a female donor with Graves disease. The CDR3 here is CASSKAGWRTEAFF. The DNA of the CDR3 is TGTGCCAGCAGTAAGGCAGGGTGGCGCACTGAAGCTTTCTTT.